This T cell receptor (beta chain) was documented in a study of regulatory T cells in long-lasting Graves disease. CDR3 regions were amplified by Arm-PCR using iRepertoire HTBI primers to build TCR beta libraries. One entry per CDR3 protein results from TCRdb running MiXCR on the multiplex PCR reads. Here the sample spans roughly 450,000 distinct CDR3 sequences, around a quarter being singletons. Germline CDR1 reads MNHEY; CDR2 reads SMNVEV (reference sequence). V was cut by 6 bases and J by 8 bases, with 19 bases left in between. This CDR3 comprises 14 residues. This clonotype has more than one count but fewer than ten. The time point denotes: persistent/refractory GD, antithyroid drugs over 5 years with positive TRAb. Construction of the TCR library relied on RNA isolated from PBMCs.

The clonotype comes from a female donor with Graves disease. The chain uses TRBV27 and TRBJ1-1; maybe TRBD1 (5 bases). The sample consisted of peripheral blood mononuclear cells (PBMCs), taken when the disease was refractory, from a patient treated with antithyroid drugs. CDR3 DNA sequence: TGTGCCAGCAGCCCTAGGGGTGCCGCGACGGAAGCTTTCTTT. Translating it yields CASSPRGAATEAFF.